One T cell receptor beta chain is described in this entry. There are 12 residues in the CDR3. CDR1 and CDR2 (germline): SEHNR, FQNEAQ (reference sequence). V was shortened by 2 bases and J by 6 bases, with 8 bases between the two germline ends. This table comes from immunoSEQ multiplex PCR, and its TCRdb copy is limited to in-frame clones, with some not included. In the table there are hundreds of thousands of clones, roughly nine tenths of which are singletons. These data originate in a study of blood T cell repertoires in COVID-19. Study-level information: The study drew acute and convalescent COVID-19 samples from the United States, Italy and Spain.

The chain has TRBV7-9 and TRBJ2-7; D not resolved. Sample: peripheral blood. The source is a man aged 40-49 years with acute or convalescent COVID-19. For the CDR3, the DNA is TGTGCCAGCAGCTTACGCCCGGGCGAGCAGTACTTC. It specifies CASSLRPGEQYF.